Listed below are T cell receptor beta chains from one sample, sequenced in a study of blood T cells in healthy people across ages. Using its own MiXCR run on the 5' RACE reads, TCRdb lists one record per CDR3 protein. The repertoire includes more than 1,400,000 distinct CDR3 sequences, around 42% of them detected once, and 7% to 9% sits in the top ten. The sample comprised blood. The receptors derive from a woman between 18 and 29 years old in good health. The CDR3 runs from the conserved cysteine through the conserved F or W. D genes are given only for firm matches. Part of the rows lack a size; the others show once, few, many or a class for expanded clones.

CDR3aa	CDR3nt	d_gene	j_gene	v_gene	abundance
CASSDPTGYTDTQYF	TGCGCCAGCAGTGACCCGACTGGGTACACAGATACGCAGTATTTT	.	TRBJ2-3	TRBV10-2	few
CASGLAPILGSYNEQYF	TGTGCTAGTGGTTTGGCCCCCATCTTAGGCTCCTACAATGAGCAGTACTTC	.	TRBJ2-7	TRBV12-5	.
CASSSSSANTGELFF	TGCGCCAGCAGCTCTTCTAGCGCGAACACCGGGGAGCTGTTTTTT	.	TRBJ2-2	TRBV5-1	.
CASSQSGGDSYEQYF	TGTGCCAGCAGTCAGAGCGGGGGGGACTCCTACGAGCAGTACTTC	TRBD2	TRBJ2-7	TRBV6-1	.
CASSLLGLNTEAFF	TGTGCCAGCAGCTTACTGGGTTTGAACACTGAAGCTTTCTTT	.	TRBJ1-1	TRBV7-9	.
CASSYPMGEQYF	TGTGCCAGCAGTTACCCCATGGGTGAGCAGTACTTC	.	TRBJ2-7	TRBV6-5	.
CSARADSGEKLFF	TGCAGTGCTAGAGCGGACTCGGGTGAAAAACTGTTTTTT	.	TRBJ1-4	TRBV20-1	.
CASSWTGGEADTQYF	TGTGCCAGCAGCTGGACAGGGGGCGAGGCAGATACGCAGTATTTT	TRBD1	TRBJ2-3	TRBV5-5	few
CASSPASGGVNEQYF	TGTGCCAGCAGTCCCGCGAGCGGGGGGGTTAATGAGCAGTACTTC	TRBD2	TRBJ2-5	TRBV6-4	.
CASSQTSGRAKDTQYF	TGTGCCAGCAGTCAGACTAGCGGGAGGGCCAAAGATACGCAGTATTTT	TRBD2	TRBJ2-3	TRBV6-2/TRBV6-3	few
CASKDGSGCGYTF	TGCGCCAGCAAAGACGGATCAGGCTGTGGCTACACCTTC	.	TRBJ1-2	TRBV5-1	.
CASSPPFMAGGWYGYTF	TGTGCCAGCAGTCCCCCCTTTATGGCAGGGGGCTGGTATGGCTACACCTTC	TRBD1	TRBJ1-2	TRBV27	few
CASRGGLAGSSYNEQFF	TGCGCCAGCAGGGGAGGACTAGCGGGTTCCTCCTACAATGAGCAGTTCTTC	TRBD2	TRBJ2-1	TRBV4-1	few
CASSYGTGQYNEQFF	TGTGCCAGCAGCTACGGGACAGGGCAATACAATGAGCAGTTCTTC	TRBD1	TRBJ2-1	TRBV9	.
CAPPRGRDRGFLNSPLHF	TGTGCCCCCCCACGGGGTAGAGACAGAGGTTTTTTGAATTCACCCCTCCACTTT	.	TRBJ1-6	TRBV10-3	few
CSASGGPVTDTQYF	TGCAGTGCTAGTGGTGGGCCCGTCACAGATACGCAGTATTTT	.	TRBJ2-3	TRBV20-1	.
CSARRGYGYTF	TGCAGTGCTAGAAGGGGGTATGGCTACACCTTC	.	TRBJ1-2	TRBV20-1	.
CATSGPFSGANVLTF	TGTGCCACCAGTGGGCCCTTCTCTGGGGCCAACGTCCTGACTTTC	.	TRBJ2-6	TRBV15	.
CASSLVLTRPQEEQYF	TGCGCCAGCAGCTTGGTTCTCACACGGCCGCAGGAGGAGCAGTACTTC	.	TRBJ2-7	TRBV5-1	few
CASSSWPSGEEEETQYF	TGCGCCAGCAGCTCTTGGCCTAGCGGAGAAGAAGAAGAGACCCAGTACTTC	TRBD2	TRBJ2-5	TRBV5-1	few
CASNLGGNEKLFF	TGTGCCAGCAATCTCGGAGGTAATGAAAAACTGTTTTTT	.	TRBJ1-4	TRBV12-3/TRBV12-4	.
CSAPFVGEQYF	TGCAGTGCGCCCTTTGTAGGCGAGCAGTACTTC	.	TRBJ2-7	TRBV20-1	few
CSARPPGLSRRTQYF	TGCAGTGCTAGACCGCCGGGACTATCCCGTCGGACCCAGTACTTC	TRBD2	TRBJ2-5	TRBV20-1	few
CASSYKTSGPDTQYF	TGTGCCAGCAGTTACAAAACTAGCGGGCCGGATACGCAGTATTTT	TRBD2	TRBJ2-3	TRBV6-2/TRBV6-3	.
CASTGSGELFF	TGTGCCAGCACGGGGTCCGGGGAGCTGTTTTTT	.	TRBJ2-2	TRBV6-1	.
CTSSQEFTGGGRTEAFF	TGTACCAGCAGCCAAGAATTTACTGGGGGGGGCAGAACTGAAGCTTTCTTT	.	TRBJ1-1	TRBV4-2	.
CATSLTPGLAGSCEQYF	TGTGCCACCAGCCTGACTCCGGGACTAGCGGGGTCCTGCGAGCAGTACTTC	TRBD2	TRBJ2-7	TRBV15	.
CAISESYSSLIPYEQYF	TGTGCCATCAGTGAGTCCTACTCAAGTCTCATACCCTACGAGCAGTACTTC	.	TRBJ2-7	TRBV10-3	few
CATQGQENTEAFF	TGTGCCACCCAGGGCCAAGAGAACACTGAAGCTTTCTTT	.	TRBJ1-1	TRBV12-3/TRBV12-4	many
CASTLGLAGTRSYNEQYF	TGCGCCAGCACCCTGGGACTAGCGGGGACCCGCTCCTACAATGAGCAGTACTTC	TRBD2	TRBJ2-7	TRBV4-1	.
CSVELSQYNTEAFF	TGCAGCGTTGAACTGAGCCAGTACAACACTGAAGCTTTCTTT	.	TRBJ1-1	TRBV29-1	few
CSARDTRTGLYEQYF	TGCAGTGCTAGAGATACCCGGACAGGGTTATACGAGCAGTACTTC	TRBD1	TRBJ2-7	TRBV20-1	few
CASSQPTGTYEQYF	TGCGCCAGCAGCCAACCGACTGGGACCTACGAGCAGTACTTC	.	TRBJ2-7	TRBV4-1	.
CSARPKLYGYTF	TGCAGTGCCCGCCCAAAACTTTATGGCTACACCTTC	.	TRBJ1-2	TRBV20-1	.
CASSQVSSTQYEQYF	TGTGCCAGCAGCCAAGTATCAAGCACACAATACGAGCAGTACTTC	.	TRBJ2-7	TRBV4-2	.
CAISRTGGDLAGVGEQFF	TGTGCCATCAGCCGGACAGGGGGCGATCTAGCGGGAGTGGGTGAGCAGTTCTTC	.	TRBJ2-1	TRBV10-3	once
CSAPGLAGVREQFF	TGCAGTGCCCCGGGACTAGCGGGAGTGCGGGAGCAGTTCTTC	TRBD2	TRBJ2-1	TRBV20-1	.
CASSLARPGHYEQYF	TGTGCCAGCAGCCTGGCCCGGCCGGGCCACTACGAGCAGTACTTC	.	TRBJ2-7	TRBV12-3/TRBV12-4	.
CASSLSGLAGAYEQYF	TGTGCCAGCAGTTTATCGGGACTAGCGGGAGCCTACGAGCAGTACTTC	TRBD2	TRBJ2-7	TRBV27	.
CSVEIQPGETQFF	TGCAGCGTTGAAATACAGCCAGGAGAGACCCAGTTCTTC	.	TRBJ2-1	TRBV29-1	.
CASMFGDSGFWEQYF	TGTGCCAGCATGTTTGGGGACAGTGGTTTTTGGGAGCAGTACTTC	TRBD1	TRBJ2-7	TRBV2	.